The present T cell receptor (beta chain) was sequenced within a study of blood T cell repertoires in COVID-19. In its sample, this clone was seen a few times. Libraries were prepared by immunoSEQ multiplex PCR; TCRdb keeps only in-frame clonotypes and omits some of them. The sample holds about 110,000 clones; roughly 90% are singletons and the top ten take about 5.3%. This CDR3 spans 16 amino acids. The germline CDR1 and CDR2 sequences are LGHNA and YSLEER. Trimming took 3 bases from V and 9 from J; bases not matched to a gene: 6. This chain joins TRBV4-3 and TRBJ2-2; 14 bases map to TRBD2. The sample comprised peripheral blood. This TCR was sampled from a man between 40 and 49 years old with active or convalescent COVID-19. CDR3 nucleotides: TGCGCCAGCAGCCACTTGGGACTAGCGGGAGCCAGGGAGCTGTTTTTT. Translated, it gives CASSHLGLAGARELFF.